The rows below give T cell receptor beta chains drawn from one sample of a study of blood T cell repertoires in COVID-19. Sequencing used immunoSEQ multiplex PCR; TCRdb keeps in-frame clones, though not all of them. The repertoire holds roughly 39,000 clones, approximately 89% seen once, with around 9% in the top ten. The sequenced sample was peripheral blood. The receptor source for this set is a woman in her seventies with acute or convalescent COVID-19. Both conserved end residues are part of each CDR3. D genes are given only for firm matches. Clone size is shown for a subset of rows, as once, few, many or a class of expanded clone.

d_gene,v_gene,abundance,j_gene,CDR3nt,CDR3aa
-,TRBV19,few,TRBJ2-1,TGTGCCAGTAGTACTACTAGGGGGGAGGGTGAGCAGTTCTTC,CASSTTRGEGEQFF
-,TRBV6-4,-,TRBJ2-6,TGTGCCAGCAGTGACTCTACTTCAGGGGCCAACGTCCTGACTTTC,CASSDSTSGANVLTF
-,TRBV21-1,once,TRBJ2-1,TGTGCCAGCAGCAAAGTTTCTAGCGGGGGGCCTTCCTACAATGAGCAGTTCTTC,CASSKVSSGGPSYNEQFF
TRBD2,TRBV27,-,TRBJ2-1,TGTGCCAGCAGTTTTTTCGGACTAGCGGGAAATGAGCAGTTCTTC,CASSFFGLAGNEQFF
-,TRBV29-1,-,TRBJ1-4,TGCAGCGTTGGAGGACAGGAAAAACTGTTTTTT,CSVGGQEKLFF
TRBD2,TRBV28,few,TRBJ2-1,TGTGCCAGCAGTTTAGGTCTAAGCGGGGGGGCCCAGGGCAATGAGCAGTTCTTC,CASSLGLSGGAQGNEQFF
TRBD2,TRBV29-1,-,TRBJ2-1,TGCAGCGCCGACGCGGGCGGGGGTGAGCAGTTCTTC,CSADAGGGEQFF
-,TRBV7-8,-,TRBJ2-1,TGTGCCAGTTACCGGAGCTCCTACAATGAGCAGTTCTTC,CASYRSSYNEQFF
TRBD2,TRBV7-3,-,TRBJ2-5,TGTGCCAGCAGCACTAGTGGACTAGCGGAAGAGACCCAGTACTTC,CASSTSGLAEETQYF
-,TRBV18,-,TRBJ2-1,TGTGCCAGCTCACCTCTCCCAAGTACTAACAATGAGCAGTTCTTC,CASSPLPSTNNEQFF
-,TRBV5-6,-,TRBJ1-2,TGTGCCAGCAGCTTGTTCAGCTATGGCTACACCTTC,CASSLFSYGYTF
TRBD2,TRBV5-1,-,TRBJ2-1,TGCGCCAGCAGCTCGACTAGCGGGGGGGTTGGTGAGCAGTTCTTC,CASSSTSGGVGEQFF
TRBD1,TRBV7-3,-,TRBJ1-2,TGTGCCAGCAGCTTGCTTGGCCCCGGGACAGATTTTAACTATGGCTACACCTTC,CASSLLGPGTDFNYGYTF
-,TRBV6-5,-,TRBJ2-3,TGTGCCAGCAGTTACTCGAGGGGAGCGGGAGATACGCAGTATTTT,CASSYSRGAGDTQYF
TRBD1,TRBV6-5,-,TRBJ1-2,TGTGCCAGCAGCCCGGGACAGGGATTTAACTATGGCTACACCTTC,CASSPGQGFNYGYTF
-,TRBV6-5,-,TRBJ2-3,TGTGCCAGCAGGAGATCGGGGTCGGGTACGCAGTATTTT,CASRRSGSGTQYF
TRBD1,TRBV4-2,-,TRBJ2-3,TGTGCCAGCAGCCAAGAGGCCAACCACAGGGGCAATACAGATACGCAGTATTTT,CASSQEANHRGNTDTQYF
-,TRBV21-1,-,TRBJ1-1,TGTGCCAGCAGCAAAGAGACAGGGCTACTAATGAACACTGAAGCTTTCTTT,CASSKETGLLMNTEAFF
-,TRBV5-1,-,TRBJ2-3,TGCGCCAGCAGCTTGCGTCTTATCCCAGATACGCAGTATTTT,CASSLRLIPDTQYF
-,TRBV6-1,-,TRBJ2-3,TGTGCCAGCAGTGAAGATGGACAAAGCACAGATACGCAGTATTTT,CASSEDGQSTDTQYF
-,TRBV30,-,TRBJ1-6,TGTGCCTGGAGTGTACTGGGCGAATCACCCCTCCACTTT,CAWSVLGESPLHF
-,TRBV7-2,few,TRBJ2-3,TGTGCCAGCAGCCAAGCCCGAGCCGGAGATACGCAGTATTTT,CASSQARAGDTQYF
-,TRBV7-9,-,TRBJ2-1,TGTGCCAGCAGCAAGGACAGCAACAATGAGCAGTTCTTC,CASSKDSNNEQFF
-,TRBV9,once,TRBJ2-2,TGTGCCAGCAGTCCAAGAGCCGGCGGGATCGGGGAGCTGTTTTTT,CASSPRAGGIGELFF
-,TRBV6-5,few,TRBJ1-6,TGTGCCAGCAGTTACTTTCCAGGGGAAGATTCACCCCTCCACTTT,CASSYFPGEDSPLHF
TRBD1,TRBV30,-,TRBJ1-2,TGTGCCTGGGGACAGGGGGCAGTCGGCTACACCTTC,CAWGQGAVGYTF
-,TRBV27,-,TRBJ2-6,TGTGCCAGCAGTTTACAGGGTGACCCTGGGGCCAACGTCCTGACTTTC,CASSLQGDPGANVLTF
TRBD2,TRBV29-1,-,TRBJ2-1,TGCAGCGTTGGGCTAGCGGGGTACTACAATGAGCAGTTCTTC,CSVGLAGYYNEQFF
-,TRBV7-2,-,TRBJ1-3,TGTGCCAGCAGCTTATTTTATGCGGGCCCGGACACCATATATTTT,CASSLFYAGPDTIYF
-,TRBV9,-,TRBJ2-1,TGTGCCAGCAGCCCAGGGGCCCGAGAGGTCAAGTTCTTC,CASSPGAREVKFF
TRBD1,TRBV11-1,-,TRBJ1-1,TGTGCCAGCAGCTCGGGACAGGTCGACACTGAAGCTTTCTTT,CASSSGQVDTEAFF
TRBD1,TRBV30,-,TRBJ2-3,TGTGCCTGGAGTGGACAGGGATCGACGCAGTATTTT,CAWSGQGSTQYF
-,TRBV7-9,-,TRBJ2-3,TGTGCCAGCAGCTTAGAGGGGAGCACAGATACGCAGTATTTT,CASSLEGSTDTQYF
-,TRBV6-2/TRBV6-3,-,TRBJ2-2,TGTGCCAGCAGTTACTTGGCGGGGACTAACACCGGGGAGCTGTTTTTT,CASSYLAGTNTGELFF
-,TRBV11-2,-,TRBJ1-1,TGTGCCAGCAGCTCCAAACATACATCGAACACTGAAGCTTTCTTT,CASSSKHTSNTEAFF
-,TRBV7-2,-,TRBJ2-1,TGTGCCAGCATCCTACAGGCGAGCTCCTACAATGAGCAGTTCTTC,CASILQASSYNEQFF
TRBD1,TRBV19,once,TRBJ2-6,TGTGCCAGTGACGTTGACGGGACAGGGTTTTCTGGGGCCAACGTCCTGACTTTC,CASDVDGTGFSGANVLTF
-,TRBV7-9,-,TRBJ1-4,TGTGCCAGCAGCCTTGGACTTGCAACTAATGAAAAACTGTTTTTT,CASSLGLATNEKLFF
TRBD1,TRBV7-9,-,TRBJ2-5,TGTGCCAGCAGCTTGGACAGGGGGTCTTGGGAGACCCAGTACTTC,CASSLDRGSWETQYF
-,TRBV15,-,TRBJ2-3,TGTGCCACCAGCAGAGGTCAGGGGACAGATACGCAGTATTTT,CATSRGQGTDTQYF
-,TRBV7-9,-,TRBJ1-1,TGTGCCAGCAGCTTGGCAGGGAACACTGAAGCTTTCTTT,CASSLAGNTEAFF
TRBD1,TRBV28,-,TRBJ1-1,TGTGCCAGCAGTTCGAACAGGGGGCGGAACACTGAAGCTTTCTTT,CASSSNRGRNTEAFF
-,TRBV30,-,TRBJ1-5,TGTGCCTGGAGTGTCGACAATAGCAATCAGCCCCAGCATTTT,CAWSVDNSNQPQHF
TRBD1,TRBV2,-,TRBJ1-5,TGTGCCAGCAGCGTCGGACAGGCGCGAGATCAGCCCCAGCATTTT,CASSVGQARDQPQHF
TRBD1,TRBV4-3,-,TRBJ1-3,TGCGCCAGCAGCCAGAGATCAGGGACAGACTCTGGAAACACCATATATTTT,CASSQRSGTDSGNTIYF
TRBD1,TRBV4-3,-,TRBJ1-4,TGCGCCAGCAGCTGGGGACAGGGTATTGGTAATGAAAAACTGTTTTTT,CASSWGQGIGNEKLFF
TRBD1,TRBV6-5,-,TRBJ1-4,TGTGCCAGCAGCGGGACAGAGTTTGAAAAACTGTTTTTT,CASSGTEFEKLFF
-,TRBV7-3,-,TRBJ2-1,TGTGCCAGCAGCTTAGCAGGGGGGCGGAATGAGCAGTTCTTC,CASSLAGGRNEQFF
-,TRBV11-3,-,TRBJ2-3,TGTGCCAGCAGCGGGAGTGCTTCCGCAGATACGCAGTATTTT,CASSGSASADTQYF
-,TRBV4-2,few,TRBJ1-1,TGTGCCAGCAGCCAAGACAGGGGCACTGAAGCTTTCTTT,CASSQDRGTEAFF
-,TRBV24-1,-,TRBJ1-1,TGTACCACCAGTGATACTACTCCGGGTCGCGGGGCTTTCTTT,CTTSDTTPGRGAFF